The 25 T cell receptor beta chains presented below share a single source sample, sequenced in a study of blood T cell repertoires in COVID-19. Generated by immunoSEQ multiplex PCR, the TCRdb table keeps only in-frame clones and is missing some. The sample comprises a few hundred thousand clones, 88% of which are singletons, and around 12% rests with the top ten. Sequenced input: peripheral blood. These receptors came from a woman aged 45-59 years with COVID-19, enrolled during active disease.

This clone was detected only a few times. The chain is built from TRBV19 and TRBJ1-2; the D gene is possibly TRBD1 (6 bases). Germline CDR1 reads LNHDA; CDR2 reads SQIVND (reference sequence). The CDR3 loop spans 14 amino acids. The V end lost 0 bases, the J end lost 13 bases, and 18 bases lay between the germline ends. The CDR3, as DNA: TGTGCCAGTAGTATAGATCGGGACACGATTATTCTCACCTTC. Translation: CASSIDRDTIILTF.

In the case of this clone: The same CDR3 can be traced to other DNA sequences in this sample. The chain couples TRBV7-3 to TRBJ2-2; TRBD1 aligns across 7 bases. The CDR3 totals 13 residues. CDR1 and CDR2 from the germline V gene are SGHTA and FQGTGA. After removal of 4 bases from V and 5 bases from J, the junction contained 1 base not matched to a gene. The CDR3 reads CASSSTGTGELFF. Written as DNA, the CDR3 is TGTGCCAGCAGCTCGACAGGGACCGGGGAGCTGTTTTTT.

CDR3 protein: CASSPRQDGSGNTIYF. The DNA of the CDR3 is TGTGCCAGCTCACCCCGACAGGATGGCTCTGGAAACACCATATATTTT. The chain combines TRBV18 with TRBJ1-3; the D gene is possibly TRBD1 (6 bases). Per the germline V gene, CDR1 is KGHSH and CDR2 is LQKENI. The V end was cut by 3 bases, the J end by 0 bases, with 12 bases between. This CDR3 is built from 16 residues.

In DNA form, the CDR3 reads TGTGCCAGCAGCCCCCGGACAGGGGGCGCTGGGAATAATTCACCCCTCCACTTT. Protein: CASSPRTGGAGNNSPLHF. This chain connects TRBV7-6 to TRBJ1-6, with 11 positions matching TRBD1. Germline CDR1 SGHVS, CDR2 FNYEAQ. The V gene end was trimmed by 5 bases and the J gene end by 5 bases; junction bases not matched to a gene: 11. CDR3 length equals 18 residues.

This chain uses TRBV11-1 with TRBJ1-1, with 7 bases identical to TRBD1. Germline lookup yields CDR1 SGHAT and CDR2 FQDESV (reference sequence). CDR3 length: 13 amino acids. With 6 bases clipped from V and 4 bases from J, the junction kept 5 bases outside the gene matches. The CDR3: CASRYDRATEAFF. CDR3 nucleotides: TGTGCCAGCAGGTATGACAGGGCCACTGAAGCTTTCTTT. Combining the CDR3 with reference TRBV11-1 and TRBJ1-1 gives the whole variable domain EAEVAQSPRYKITEKSQAVAFWCDPISGHATLYWYRQILGQGPELLVQFQDESVVDDSQLPKDRFSAERLKGVDSTLKIQPAELGDSAMYLCASRYDRATEAFFGQGTRLTVV.

This chain links TRBV28 with TRBJ2-1; 8 bases are shared with TRBD1. The CDR3 consists of 14 residues. Per germline, CDR1 MDHEN and CDR2 SYDVKM. The J segment lost 9 bases and the V segment lost 6 bases, leaving 10 bases of the junction unmatched. CDR3 DNA: TGTGCCAGCAGCTCCGGACAGGGAGTCGGTGAGCAGTTCTTC. Translated, it gives CASSSGQGVGEQFF.

The rearrangement uses TRBV15 and TRBJ1-1; 9 nucleotides align to TRBD1. CDR1 is LNHNV, CDR2 YYDKDF, per germline (reference sequence). CDR3 length: 17 residues. V lost 4 bases, J lost 3 bases, and 12 bases stayed unmatched. The DNA for the CDR3 is TGTGCCACCAGCATATACCCCACAGGGGGCGAGGACACTGAAGCTTTCTTT. Translating it yields CATSIYPTGGEDTEAFF.

This clone was counted a single time. The chain employs TRBV19 and TRBJ2-2; weak D call: TRBD1 (7 bases). This CDR3 is 15 amino acids long. Trimming pared 6 bases from V and 2 bases from J, leaving 13 bases between. CDR1 is LNHDA, CDR2 SQIVND, per germline (reference sequence). The CDR3 DNA sequence: TGTGCCAGTAGCTCGCAGGGGGGCAACACCGGGGAGCTGTTTTTT. The encoded protein is CASSSQGGNTGELFF.

The V and J genes are TRBV18 and TRBJ1-1; no firm D call. V was clipped by 3 bases and J by 0 bases, with 8 bases between them. CDR1 is KGHSH, CDR2 LQKENI, per germline. CDR3 size: 14 residues. The CDR3: CASSPGALNTEAFF. As DNA, the CDR3 is TGTGCCAGCTCACCGGGCGCCTTGAACACTGAAGCTTTCTTT.

The J gene is TRBJ1-6, the V gene TRBV30; the D is unclear. This CDR3 has 14 amino acids. V lost 3 bases, J lost 11 bases, and 17 bases lay in between. Germline V CDR1 and CDR2: GTSNPN, SVGIG (reference sequence). CDR3 loop: CAWSGVGSMTPLHF. The CDR3 DNA sequence: TGTGCCTGGAGCGGGGTAGGGTCAATGACACCCCTCCACTTT.

A single count supports this clone. The chain links TRBV9 to TRBJ1-2; D might be TRBD1 (5 bases). Germline V lookup: CDR1 SGDLS, CDR2 YYNGEE. Trimming took 3 bases from V and 1 from J, leaving 16 bases between them. This CDR3 comprises 16 residues. CDR3 residues: CASSAPRQTLNYGYTF. The CDR3 nucleotides are TGTGCCAGCAGCGCACCGAGACAGACCCTTAACTATGGCTACACCTTC.

The V call is TRBV18, the J call TRBJ1-4; D is possibly TRBD1 (6 bases). V lost 4 bases to trimming and J lost 0 bases, with 9 bases between them. Per germline, CDR1 KGHSH and CDR2 LQKENI. The CDR3 has 15 residues. CDR3 residues: CASSLQGPTNEKLFF. CDR3 nucleotides: TGTGCCAGCTCACTGCAGGGGCCAACTAATGAAAAACTGTTTTTT.

The chain combines TRBV3-1 (or the pseudogene TRBV3-2) with TRBJ2-3; 9 nucleotides match TRBD2. With 3 bases clipped from V and 2 bases from J, the junction kept 6 bases outside the gene matches. The germline V gene encodes CDR1 LGHDT and CDR2 YNNKEL (reference sequence). The CDR3 length is 16 residues. In DNA form, the CDR3 reads TGTGCCAGCAGCCATTTAGCGGGGGCCTTCACAGATACGCAGTATTTT. Its translation is CASSHLAGAFTDTQYF.

This clone has a single count. The chain has TRBV21-1 and TRBJ2-7; the table's D call, TRBD2, has no DNA check behind it. TRBV21-1 has pseudogene status. The CDR3 extends over 17 amino acids. This chain's CDR3 is CASSNGGLAGHDYEQYF. CDR3 bases: TGTGCCAGCAGCAATGGGGGACTAGCGGGGCACGACTACGAGCAGTACTTC.

V and J are TRBV5-4 and TRBJ1-2, with 7 bases identical to TRBD1. There are 15 residues in the CDR3. Germline lookup yields CDR1 SGHNT and CDR2 YYREEE (reference sequence). V trimming: 4 bases; J trimming: 0 bases; junction bases outside the gene matches: 6. In nucleotides, the CDR3 is TGTGCCAGCAGCCCAGACAGGGAAGCTAACTATGGCTACACCTTC. It specifies CASSPDREANYGYTF.

The rearrangement joins TRBV11-3 to TRBJ2-5; TRBD2 matches at 8 bases. Germline V gives CDR1 SGHNT, CDR2 YENEEA. The CDR3 covers 16 residues. Losses at the gene ends were 5 bases for V and 1 base for J; bases not matched to a gene: 9. CDR3 protein: CASSRGGIAGQETQYF. CDR3 nucleotides: TGTGCCAGCAGCCGGGGGGGTATAGCGGGCCAAGAGACCCAGTACTTC.

This rearrangement joins TRBV6-5 to TRBJ1-1, with TRBD1 as a possible D gene (5 bases). Deletions cut 0 bases from V and 5 bases from J, with 13 bases between. This CDR3 contains 15 residues. Germline assignment: CDR1 MNHEY and CDR2 SVGAGI. CDR3 nucleotides: TGTGCCAGCAGTTACTCAACCCAGGGAATGACTGAAGCTTTCTTT. Residues: CASSYSTQGMTEAFF.

The chain has TRBV5-1 and TRBJ1-1, with TRBD1 matching 8 bases. V shed 4 bases, J shed 4 bases, and the junction held 6 bases outside the gene matches. The CDR3 is 14 amino acids. Germline CDR1 and CDR2: SGHRS and YFSETQ. CDR3 in DNA: TGCGCCAGCAGCCCACAGGGGGGGAGCACTGAAGCTTTCTTT. This codes for CASSPQGGSTEAFF.

This clone was picked up a small number of times. The chain employs TRBV6-6 and TRBJ1-5; D perhaps matches TRBD1 (5 bases). CDR3 length equals 13 residues. CDR1 is MNHNY and CDR2 is SVGAGI in the germline V gene (reference sequence). V was cut by 11 bases and J by 3 bases, with 14 bases left in between. CDR3 amino acids: CAARQSDNQPQHF. CDR3 in DNA: TGTGCCGCCAGACAGTCTGACAATCAGCCCCAGCATTTT.

This chain links TRBV3-1 (or the pseudogene TRBV3-2) with TRBJ2-7, with D perhaps matching TRBD2 (6 bases). The CDR3 has 14 residues. Trimming removed 4 bases at V and 1 base at J, with 11 bases between. Germline CDR1 reads LGHDT; CDR2 reads YNNKEL (reference sequence). CDR3: CASSPSAGSYEQYF. CDR3 nucleotides: TGTGCCAGCAGCCCTTCGGCGGGATCCTACGAGCAGTACTTC.

The chain is built from TRBV30 and TRBJ2-3; D call uncertain. Trimming took 1 base from V and 6 from J, leaving 5 bases between them. CDR3 size: 11 residues. The germline gives CDR1 GTSNPN, CDR2 SVGIG (reference sequence). Here the CDR3 reads CAWSATDTQYF. CDR3 nucleotide sequence: TGTGCCTGGAGTGCTACGGATACGCAGTATTTT.

The chain couples TRBV2 to TRBJ2-7; D is perhaps TRBD2 (7 bases). V lost 4 bases and J 0 bases, leaving 13 bases between the germline ends. The length of the CDR3 is 15 residues. In germline, CDR1 is SNHLY, CDR2 FYNNEI. The DNA of the CDR3 is TGTGCCAGCAGTGTGGCGGGGGCGAGCTCCTACGAGCAGTACTTC. Translating gives CASSVAGASSYEQYF.

This sequence joins TRBV30 and TRBJ2-1; TRBD2 matches 9 bases. Losses at the gene ends were 3 bases for V and 8 bases for J; bases not matched to a gene: 5. This CDR3 has 13 residues. CDR1 and CDR2 from the germline V gene are GTSNPN and SVGIG (reference sequence). CDR3: CAWRLAGEDEQFF. The CDR3 DNA sequence: TGTGCCTGGAGGTTAGCGGGGGAGGATGAGCAGTTCTTC.

This clone was observed a single time. This chain uses TRBV6-5 with TRBJ2-7, with 9 bases that match TRBD1. The CDR3 length is 15 residues. V shed 10 bases and J 5 bases; nucleotides not matched to a gene: 15. Germline CDR1 reads MNHEY; CDR2 reads SVGAGI. CDR3 sequence reads: CATQGFGTGLDEQYF. The DNA of the CDR3 is TGTGCCACCCAGGGGTTTGGGACAGGGTTGGACGAGCAGTACTTC.

The count of this clone is one. This chain connects TRBV3-1 (or the pseudogene TRBV3-2) to TRBJ2-4; 11 bases map to TRBD2. V was clipped by 3 bases and J by 5 bases; unmatched bases: 6. This CDR3 region has 16 residues. The V gene's germline CDR1 is LGHDT and CDR2 YNNKEL (reference sequence). CDR3 coding DNA: TGTGCCAGCAGCCATCGACTAGCGGGGCGGGAAAACATTCAGTACTTC. Translation: CASSHRLAGRENIQYF.